This section outlines one T cell receptor (beta chain) sequence together with its context. It lacks a known antigen. No clone much larger than this one lies a single base away; base qualities are absent. From the cysteine up to the phenylalanine, the CDR3 has a length of 14 residues. CDR3 DNA is the only sequence kept; it has 42 bases, read in frame from the first base. Relative to germline, V is missing 7 bases and J is missing 0 bases, with 4 bases of the junction outside any gene match. CDR1 and CDR2 (SNHLY, FYNNEI) derive from the germline V gene. The data stem from a study of CD8 T cells in Susac syndrome (dated by TCRdb to between 2018 and 2021). Background on the whole study: Of the Susac syndrome patients who were sequenced, eight were in clinical remission while about 6 had clinically active disease. At blood withdrawal, Susac syndrome patients were either therapy-naive, taking corticosteroids (in some cases with IVIg as well), or taking IVIg alone. Whether CD8+ T cell activation and differentiation in Susac syndrome was antigen driven was tested using repertoire sequencing.

The paper as a whole reports these results and caveats: The TCR sequencing and HLA analysis was acknowledged to have included a relatively small number of individuals. No clonal expansion was detected in the CD4+ T cell repertoire of Susac syndrome patients.

Peripheral blood CD8+ and CD4+ T cells from healthy donors, Susac syndrome patients and multiple sclerosis patients were profiled using high-throughput TCR beta sequencing. The Susac syndrome patients fulfilled recently defined diagnostic criteria for definite or probable disease. Bulk CD8+ and CD4+ T cells were purified by magnetic negative isolation, while CD8+ TEMRA cells were enriched using FACS. Blood was collected in EDTA tubes and processed within 24 hours, with PBMCs isolated through density gradient centrifugation. PBMCs intended for TCR sequencing were cryopreserved in liquid nitrogen and were subsequently thawed in a 37 degrees C water bath. The sorted or isolated CD4+, CD8+ and CD8+ TEMRA cells reached a purity of at least 90%. RNA was extracted using the RNeasy kit, and about 0.45 to 1 ug of the RNA was reverse transcribed with random hexamers. TCR beta CDR3 regions were amplified with the immunoSEQ multiplex PCR assay covering 54 Vbeta and 13 Jbeta segments. PCR amplification bias was corrected using a synthetic template baseline for primer optimization and computational correction. Per the authors' processing: Reads were assigned to V, D and J genes according to IMGT and analyzed in immunoSEQ Analyzer, with only productive sequences retained. To calculate clonality, Shannon entropy was normalized by log2 of the number of productive unique sequences and then subtracted from one. For each patient and control, public and private clones were evaluated within the 100 most prevalent clones. A clone was defined as Susac-specific if it was absent from the healthy and MS cohorts, from over 1,000 published viral clones and from other ImmuneACCESS disease sequences. The raw public data were reprocessed by TCRdb itself: fastp quality trimming at Q25, MiXCR clonotype calling, in-frame beta chains only. Identical CDR3 protein sequences are pooled into one entry, listed with their most common genes and DNA. The V and J calls here are based on TCRdb, not the publication. This sample gives about 200,000 distinct CDR3 sequences in total; 91% of them show up just once. The top ten hold around 0.085% of the sample.

This sequence was found in a human donor with Susac syndrome. The chain uses TRBV2 and TRBJ2-3; TRBD1 agrees with 7 junctional bases. Material for sequencing was CD4+ T cells from PBMCs. The nucleotides read TGTGCCAGCAAGACAGGGAGTAGCACAGATACGCAGTATTTT. This sequence encodes CASKTGSSTDTQYF.